The 17 T cell receptor beta chains given below trace back to one sample, sequenced in a study of cytomegalovirus exposure and HLA in healthy donors. The PCR had 60 Vbeta and 13 Jbeta primers. Clones were read by immunoSEQ multiplex PCR, and TCRdb kept only the in-frame ones, dropping some. The table lists some 130,000 clones, around 77% of them singletons. What was sequenced was PBMCs. The receptors come from a man aged 25 to 45 in good health and CMV-seronegative.

This chain connects TRBV19 to TRBJ2-2; D not resolved. V was pared by 6 bases and J by 1 base, with 6 bases between. CDR3 size: 13 residues. Per germline, CDR1 LNHDA and CDR2 SQIVND (reference sequence). The CDR3 DNA follows: TGTGCCAGTAGAACAGAGAACACCGGGGAGCTGTTTTTT. This translates into CASRTENTGELFF.

This clone was observed once. The CDR3 DNA is TGCGCCAGCAGGCCGGGACTGAACTACAATGAGCAGTTCTTC. It is translated as CASRPGLNYNEQFF. The chain links TRBV5-1 to TRBJ2-1, with a possible D match to TRBD2 (6 bases). CDR3 length equals 14 residues. V lost 5 bases and J lost 3, with 12 bases in between. Germline values: CDR1 SGHRS, CDR2 YFSETQ. The complete variable domain, with remaining parts taken from reference TRBV5-1 and TRBJ2-1, reads KAGVTQTPRYLIKTRGQQVTLSCSPISGHRSVSWYQQTPGQGLQFLFEYFSETQRNKGNFPGRFSGRQFSNSRSEMNVSTLELGDSALYLCASRPGLNYNEQFFGPGTRLTVL.

The gene calls are TRBV5-1 and TRBJ2-7; 8 nucleotides match TRBD1. This CDR3 is built from 16 residues. With V trimmed by 4 bases and J by 0 bases, 9 bases remained unmatched. Looked up from germline, CDR1 is SGHRS and CDR2 is YFSETQ. CDR3 in DNA: TGCGCCAGCAGCCTGGGCGGCCAGGGGGCCTCCTACGAGCAGTACTTC. It is translated as CASSLGGQGASYEQYF.

The chain couples TRBV5-1 to TRBJ2-1; TRBD1 matches 11 bases. After removal of 0 bases from V and 5 bases from J, the junction contained 4 bases not matched to a gene. The CDR3 extends over 16 amino acids. The germline CDR1 and CDR2 sequences are SGHRS and YFSETQ. CDR3 loop: CASSLAQGQGDNEQFF. In DNA, the CDR3 is TGCGCCAGCAGCTTGGCCCAGGGACAGGGGGACAATGAGCAGTTCTTC.

The chain is built from TRBV2 and TRBJ2-7, with 12 bases identical to TRBD1. V lost 6 bases and J lost 6; bases outside the gene matches: 6. CDR1 is SNHLY and CDR2 is FYNNEI in the germline V gene. This CDR3 contains 14 residues. DNA of the CDR3: TGTGCCAGCAGGGGACAGGGGGCTAGTCTCGAGCAGTACTTC. It translates to CASRGQGASLEQYF.

The V call is TRBV2, the J call TRBJ2-5; a possible D gene is TRBD2 (5 bases). The CDR3 length is 14 residues. In germline, CDR1 is SNHLY, CDR2 FYNNEI. Trimming left V 7 bases short and J 1 base short, with 13 bases between. The CDR3, as DNA: TGTGCCAGCACCAAATTGGACTCCCAAGAGACCCAGTACTTC. Protein sequence: CASTKLDSQETQYF. Using reference TRBV2 and TRBJ2-5 for the parts outside the CDR3, the full variable domain is EPEVTQTPSHQVTQMGQEVILRCVPISNHLYFYWYRQILGQKVEFLVSFYNNEISEKSEIFDDQFSVERPDGSNFTLKIRSTKLEDSAMYFCASTKLDSQETQYFGPGTRLLVL.

This clone appeared once. The chain couples TRBV28 to TRBJ1-4; D may be TRBD1 (6 bases). The length of the CDR3 is 14 residues. V was cut by 2 bases and J by 5 bases, with 9 bases left in between. Germline values: CDR1 MDHEN, CDR2 SYDVKM. For the CDR3, the DNA is TGTGCCAGCAGTTTAGGACAGATAAATGAAAAACTGTTTTTT. As protein: CASSLGQINEKLFF.

This clone has only a few counts. The chain joins TRBV28 to TRBJ2-7; 12 nucleotides agree with TRBD1. Germline lookup yields CDR1 MDHEN and CDR2 SYDVKM. With V trimmed by 4 bases and J by 5 bases, 3 bases remained unmatched. CDR3 length: 14 amino acids. CDR3 protein: CASSSGTGGDEQYF. In nucleotides, the CDR3 is TGTGCCAGCAGTTCCGGGACAGGGGGCGACGAGCAGTACTTC.

This clone was picked up a small number of times. This chain's CDR3 is CASSSSGNYEQYF. The CDR3 nucleotides are TGTGCCAGTAGTTCTAGCGGGAACTACGAGCAGTACTTC. The gene calls are TRBV19 and TRBJ2-7, with 9 bases matching TRBD2. CDR3 length equals 13 residues. The germline V gene has CDR1 LNHDA and CDR2 SQIVND (reference sequence). The trim removed 5 bases at V and 3 bases at J, leaving 2 bases unmatched.

This chain uses TRBV6-5 with TRBJ1-3; D possibly corresponds to TRBD1 (5 bases). Trimming removed 5 bases from V and 3 bases from J, with 8 bases in between. CDR3 length equals 13 residues. Germline loops: CDR1 MNHEY, CDR2 SVGAGI. This CDR3 is CASSQQVGNTIYF. DNA of the CDR3: TGTGCCAGCAGTCAACAGGTTGGAAACACCATATATTTT.

The rearrangement links TRBV18 to TRBJ2-7, with a possible D match to TRBD2 (5 bases). The CDR3 covers 14 residues. Between the trimmed V and J ends, which lost 2 bases and 4 bases, there was a span of 12 bases. The germline V gene has CDR1 KGHSH and CDR2 LQKENI. DNA for the CDR3: TGTGCCAGCTCACCATTTGACGGGGAATACGAGCAGTACTTC. It translates to CASSPFDGEYEQYF.

This clone was seen a single time. The CDR3 DNA is TGTGCCAGCAGTTTACTCGGGACAGGCTGGCTGGAGGGTTCCTACAATGAGCAGTTCTTC. Protein: CASSLLGTGWLEGSYNEQFF. V usage is TRBV27 and J usage is TRBJ2-1; 8 nucleotides line up with TRBD1. Germline V lookup: CDR1 MNHEY, CDR2 SMNVEV (reference sequence). With V trimmed by 2 bases and J by 1 base, 16 bases remained unmatched. The CDR3 is made up of 20 amino acids.

The J gene is TRBJ1-4, the V gene TRBV11-1, with 7 bases matching TRBD1. With V trimmed by 5 bases and J by 4 bases, 10 bases remained unmatched. The CDR3 has 16 residues. Germline V lookup: CDR1 SGHAT, CDR2 FQDESV (reference sequence). CDR3 nucleotides: TGTGCCAGCAGCCTCCGGGCGGGACAGAATAATGAAAAACTGTTTTTT. This sequence encodes CASSLRAGQNNEKLFF.

J is TRBJ2-7 and V is TRBV10-3; 10 positions match TRBD2. Losses at the gene ends were 2 bases for V and 6 bases for J; bases not matched to a gene: 7. Per the germline V gene, CDR1 is ENHRY and CDR2 is SYGVKD. The CDR3 is made up of 15 amino acids. The CDR3 loop reads CAISEQREGIAEQYF. The CDR3 bases are TGTGCCATCAGTGAGCAGCGGGAGGGTATTGCCGAGCAGTACTTC.

The chain combines TRBV21-1 with TRBJ2-1; TRBD1 is the table's D call, not checked against the DNA. TRBV21-1 represents a pseudogene. The CDR3 totals 16 residues. CDR3 residues: CASSKEKDSSYNEQFF. In nucleotides, the CDR3 is TGTGCCAGCAGCAAAGAAAAGGACAGCTCCTACAATGAGCAGTTCTTC.

This clone was seen only a few times. The chain joins TRBV6-1 to TRBJ2-3; D gene uncertain. The germline V and J ends were trimmed by 2 bases and 3 bases, with 9 bases remaining between them. The germline CDR1 and CDR2 sequences are MNHNS and SASEGT. The CDR3 covers 14 residues. The CDR3 spells CASSEIDLTDTQYF. The CDR3 DNA reads as TGTGCCAGCAGTGAAATCGACTTAACAGATACGCAGTATTTT.

The chain couples TRBV27 to TRBJ2-1; 11 nucleotides line up with TRBD2. The CDR3 totals 18 residues. CDR1 and CDR2 from the germline V gene are MNHEY and SMNVEV (reference sequence). Trimming at V came to 3 bases and at J to 4 bases, leaving 11 bases not matched to a gene. The DNA for the CDR3 is TGTGCCAGCAGTTTGGGGCAGGGTTGGACTAGCGGGTACAATGAGCAGTTCTTC. Protein: CASSLGQGWTSGYNEQFF.